Shown below are 15 T cell receptor beta chains from a single sample sequenced in a study of control samples from healthy donors and cancer patients. The protocol was immunoSEQ multiplex PCR, while the TCRdb copy is restricted to in-frame clones and leaves out a portion. The sample includes roughly 74,000 clones, approximately 94% of them seen just once. Sequenced sample: blood. Receptors were obtained from a young woman in good health.

The V call is TRBV4-3, the J call TRBJ2-2; D perhaps matches TRBD2 (7 bases). This CDR3 has 16 residues. Germline CDR1 LGHNA, CDR2 YSLEER. V lost 4 bases to trimming and J lost 5 bases, with 17 bases between them. The CDR3 protein is CASSRPTGGRTGELFF. CDR3 in DNA: TGCGCCAGCAGCCGGCCCACGGGGGGCAGGACCGGGGAGCTGTTTTTT.

The V call is TRBV2, the J call TRBJ1-5, with D unresolved. Germline CDR1 is SNHLY and CDR2 is FYNNEI. This CDR3 region has 12 residues. The V gene lost 7 bases and the J gene lost 3 bases, with 7 bases spanning the gap. This CDR3 is CASTGDNQPQHF. In DNA form, the CDR3 reads TGTGCCAGCACGGGAGACAATCAGCCCCAGCATTTT.

This clone appeared a few times. V gene TRBV4-2 combines with J gene TRBJ1-5; 9 bases agree with TRBD1. Per germline, CDR1 LGHNA and CDR2 YNFKEQ. This CDR3 region has 18 residues. Trimming removed 1 base from V and 4 bases from J; junction bases left unmatched: 11. CDR3 DNA: TGTGCCAGCAGCCAAGTTGCGACAGGGGGTTTTGGGAATCAGCCCCAGCATTTT. Its protein product is CASSQVATGGFGNQPQHF.

The genes are TRBV12-3 or TRBV12-4 and TRBJ2-1; 8 bases are shared with TRBD1. The CDR3 extends over 12 amino acids. V lost 6 bases, J lost 9 bases, and 4 bases stayed unmatched. CDR3 in amino acids: CASRQGEGEQFF. CDR3 DNA sequence: TGTGCCAGCAGACAGGGGGAAGGTGAGCAGTTCTTC.

This chain joins TRBV3-1 (or the pseudogene TRBV3-2) and TRBJ2-3; D possibly corresponds to TRBD2 (5 bases). This CDR3 region has 14 residues. Germline V CDR1 and CDR2: LGHDT, YNNKEL (reference sequence). V lost 1 base, J lost 1 base, and 6 bases lay in between. This chain's CDR3 is CASSQAGGTDTQYF. DNA of the CDR3: TGTGCCAGCAGCCAAGCCGGGGGCACAGATACGCAGTATTTT.

The chain joins TRBV10-1 to TRBJ2-2; D may match TRBD1 or TRBD2 (5 bases each). CDR3 length: 14 amino acids. The V gene lost 6 bases and the J gene lost 4 bases, with 12 bases spanning the gap. The germline gives CDR1 WNHNN, CDR2 SYGVQD (reference sequence). CDR3 sequence reads: CASRAGAGTGELFF. CDR3 nucleotide sequence: TGCGCCAGCAGAGCCGGGGCCGGCACCGGGGAGCTGTTTTTT.

The chain has TRBV11-2 and TRBJ1-1; weak D call: TRBD1 (6 bases). CDR1 is SGHAT, CDR2 FQNNGV, per germline. Trimming pared 5 bases from V and 3 bases from J, leaving 13 bases between. The CDR3 has 14 amino acids. Here the CDR3 reads CASSEMRGYTEAFF. CDR3 DNA sequence: TGTGCCAGCAGCGAAATGAGGGGGTACACTGAAGCTTTCTTT.

For the CDR3, the DNA is TGTGCCAGCAGGATGACCGGTTCCTACGAGCAGTACTTC. Translating gives CASRMTGSYEQYF. The chain links TRBV7-9 to TRBJ2-7; unclear D gene. Between the trimmed V and J ends, which lost 6 bases and 1 base, there was a span of 10 bases. The CDR3 spans 13 residues. The germline gives CDR1 SEHNR, CDR2 FQNEAQ (reference sequence).

The chain couples TRBV3-1 (or the pseudogene TRBV3-2) to TRBJ1-1, with TRBD1 matching 8 bases. V was clipped by 3 bases and J by 3 bases; unmatched bases: 6. Germline V gene sequence: CDR1 LGHDT, CDR2 YNNKEL (reference sequence). This CDR3 region has 15 residues. CDR3 sequence: CASSQHSTGDTEAFF. CDR3 DNA: TGTGCCAGCAGCCAGCACTCGACAGGGGACACTGAAGCTTTCTTT.

The chain links TRBV12-3 or TRBV12-4 to TRBJ2-3; D possibly corresponds to TRBD2 (5 bases). Trimming cost V 6 bases and J 3 bases, with 10 bases left between them. This CDR3 contains 13 residues. In DNA, the CDR3 is TGTGCCAGCAGGACACTAGTGACAGATACGCAGTATTTT. Amino acid sequence: CASRTLVTDTQYF.

This chain links TRBV9 with TRBJ2-1; no reliable D call. The CDR3 runs to 12 residues. V gave up 4 bases and J gave up 8 bases, with 10 bases separating them. The germline V gene encodes CDR1 SGDLS and CDR2 YYNGEE. CDR3 bases: TGTGCCAGCAGCCCCCATTTGGATGAGCAGTTCTTC. It codes for CASSPHLDEQFF.

This rearrangement joins TRBV28 to TRBJ1-1; the D gene is possibly TRBD1 (5 bases). Germline CDR1 is MDHEN and CDR2 is SYDVKM. The CDR3 is 12 amino acids. Trimming shortened V by 3 bases and J by 5 bases, and 7 bases separated the two germline ends. CDR3 DNA sequence: TGTGCCAGCAGTTTCGGACAAACTGAAGCTTTCTTT. Translated, it gives CASSFGQTEAFF. The full variable domain, its missing parts supplied by reference TRBV28 and TRBJ1-1, is DVKVTQSSRYLVKRTGEKVFLECVQDMDHENMFWYRQDPGLGLRLIYFSYDVKMKEKGDIPEGYSVSREKKERFSLILESASTNQTSMYLCASSFGQTEAFFGQGTRLTVV.

The chain is built from TRBV5-1 and TRBJ2-5; TRBD2 might be the D (6 bases). This CDR3 contains 14 residues. V shed 0 bases and J shed 3 bases, with 9 bases lying between them. The germline V gene encodes CDR1 SGHRS and CDR2 YFSETQ. The CDR3, as DNA: TGCGCCAGCAGCTTGGGGAGGGAAAAAGAGACCCAGTACTTC. Its translation is CASSLGREKETQYF.

The chain is built from TRBV2 and TRBJ2-5, with TRBD2 matching over 8 bases. Germline values: CDR1 SNHLY, CDR2 FYNNEI. CDR3 size: 14 residues. J was trimmed by 5 bases and V by 5 bases; bases with no gene match: 7. Here the CDR3 reads CASSPRTSLETQYF. CDR3 DNA: TGTGCCAGCAGTCCGAGGACTAGCCTGGAGACCCAGTACTTC.

The DNA for the CDR3 is TGTGCCAGCAGTCAGGGGCTCTACGAGCAGTACTTC. As protein: CASSQGLYEQYF. V is TRBV6-6 and J is TRBJ2-7, with a possible D match to TRBD1 (6 bases). V was shortened by 5 bases and J by 3 bases, with 8 bases between the two germline ends. Looked up from germline, CDR1 is MNHNY and CDR2 is SVGAGI (reference sequence). The CDR3 runs to 12 residues.